The 17 T cell receptor beta chains below come from one sample, sequenced in a study of blood T cell repertoires in COVID-19. Sequenced by immunoSEQ multiplex PCR; TCRdb stores in-frame clones only, minus some. The data contain under 300,000 clones, 80% to 90% of them singletons. The specimen sequenced was peripheral blood. Receptors were obtained from a woman aged 35 to 49 who had recovered from COVID-19.

V is TRBV10-3 and J is TRBJ2-3; possibly TRBD2 for D (5 bases). CDR1 and CDR2 (germline): ENHRY, SYGVKD. This CDR3 spans 16 amino acids. V was cut by 5 bases and J by 4 bases, with 19 bases left in between. The CDR3 DNA sequence: TGTGCCATCAGTCCTGGACGAGAACTAGGATCAGATACGCAGTATTTT. It yields the protein CAISPGRELGSDTQYF.

The chain links TRBV19 to TRBJ2-2; 8 positions agree with TRBD2. Germline CDR1 LNHDA, CDR2 SQIVND (reference sequence). The CDR3 contains 17 residues. J lost 4 bases, V lost 7 bases, and 14 bases had no gene match. The CDR3 nucleotides read TGTGCCAGTACATCCTTTGGAGCGGGGGTGGTCACCGGGGAGCTGTTTTTT. As protein: CASTSFGAGVVTGELFF.

J is TRBJ1-1 and V is TRBV9; D gene uncertain. The CDR3 is made up of 14 amino acids. Germline CDR1 is SGDLS and CDR2 is YYNGEE. V was shortened by 2 bases and J by 2 bases, with 10 bases between the two germline ends. The DNA of the CDR3 is TGTGCCAGCAGCGTCCAGGTCAGTAACACTGAAGCTTTCTTT. It is translated as CASSVQVSNTEAFF.

The genes are TRBV7-2 and TRBJ2-5; 7 bases are shared with TRBD1. V lost 3 bases and J lost 5; bases outside the gene matches: 3. Germline lookup yields CDR1 SGHTA and CDR2 FQGNSA. The CDR3 is 13 amino acids. The CDR3 region is CASSLGQFETQYF. The CDR3 coding sequence is TGTGCCAGCAGCTTGGGACAGTTTGAGACCCAGTACTTC.

V and J are TRBV14 and TRBJ2-1; TRBD1 is a possible D gene (6 bases). Germline CDR1 and CDR2: SGHDN and FVKESK. The germline V and J ends were trimmed by 4 bases and 5 bases, with 21 bases remaining between them. The CDR3 covers 17 residues. The CDR3 reads CASSPWTVSTSDNEQFF. CDR3 bases: TGTGCCAGCAGCCCCTGGACAGTCTCGACCTCTGACAATGAGCAGTTCTTC. Full variable domain (outside the CDR3, taken from reference TRBV14 and TRBJ2-1): EAGVTQFPSHSVIEKGQTVTLRCDPISGHDNLYWYRRVMGKEIKFLLHFVKESKQDESGMPNNRFLAERTGGTYSTLKVQPAELEDSGVYFCASSPWTVSTSDNEQFFGPGTRLTVL.

The table lists this clone with a count of one. V gene TRBV12-3 or TRBV12-4 combines with J gene TRBJ2-3, with D possibly TRBD1 on 6 matching bases. The CDR3 is 13 amino acids. V lost 3 bases, J lost 4 bases, and 8 bases lay in between. The CDR3 loop reads CASSFGQPDTQYF. Written as DNA, the CDR3 is TGTGCCAGCAGTTTCGGACAGCCAGATACGCAGTATTTT.

This clone was detected only once. The chain joins TRBV29-1 to TRBJ1-2; the D is unclear. CDR1 is SQVTM and CDR2 is ANQGSEA in the germline V gene. CDR3 length equals 12 residues. V dropped 3 bases and J dropped 3 bases, with 8 bases sitting between them. CDR3 DNA sequence: TGCAGCGTTGACTACGGGGACTATGGCTACACCTTC. This encodes CSVDYGDYGYTF. The variable domain in full, with the rest retrieved from reference TRBV29-1 and TRBJ1-2, is SAVISQKPSRDICQRGTSLTIQCQVDSQVTMMFWYRQQPGQSLTLIATANQGSEATYESGFVIDKFPISRPNLTFSTLTVSNMSPEDSSIYLCSVDYGDYGYTFGSGTRLTVV.

The chain links TRBV5-6 to TRBJ2-3, with 9 nucleotides matching TRBD1. V was pared by 0 bases and J by 4 bases, with 9 bases of the junction left unmatched. The CDR3 loop spans 17 amino acids. Germline values: CDR1 SGHDT, CDR2 YYEEEE. CDR3 in amino acids: CASSLATGTGNADTQYF. CDR3 sequence (DNA): TGTGCCAGCAGCTTGGCCACCGGGACAGGGAATGCAGATACGCAGTATTTT.

The chain has TRBV4-3 and TRBJ2-7; unclear D gene. CDR1 and CDR2 from the germline V gene are LGHNA and YSLEER. Trimming stripped 2 bases from V and 6 bases from J, with 20 bases between. The CDR3 is 16 amino acids. CDR3 in DNA: TGCGCCAGCAGCCAATCCGGGTCCAGCGTTTCCGGCGAGCAGTACTTC. As protein: CASSQSGSSVSGEQYF.

J is TRBJ2-1 and V is TRBV11-2; TRBD2 matches 8 bases. This CDR3 contains 18 residues. The V segment lost 2 bases and the J segment 6 bases; nucleotides outside the gene matches: 15. Germline CDR1 and CDR2: SGHAT and FQNNGV. Here the CDR3 DNA reads TGTGCCAGCAGCTTAATACGGGGGGGCCTATTAACTACCAATGAGCAGTTCTTC. Its translation is CASSLIRGGLLTTNEQFF.

The CDR3 region has the DNA TGTGCCACCTCGAGGGGAGGGGGGACAGGGGGCGAGCAGTACTTC. Its translation is CATSRGGGTGGEQYF. The chain uses TRBV6-5 and TRBJ2-7; 11 bases fit TRBD1. This CDR3 region has 15 residues. J was trimmed by 6 bases and V by 10 bases; bases with no gene match: 14. The germline V gene has CDR1 MNHEY and CDR2 SVGAGI.

This clone was seen a handful of times. This chain connects TRBV6-2 or TRBV6-3 to TRBJ1-2; TRBD1 agrees at 8 bases. This CDR3 region has 15 residues. Germline V lookup: CDR1 MNHEY, CDR2 SVGEGT. The junction had 7 bases not matched to a gene; V was cut back by 2 bases and J by 5 bases. DNA for the CDR3: TGTGCCAGCAGTTACCGGCAGGGGGCTCGGTATGGCTACACCTTC. Protein: CASSYRQGARYGYTF.

The chain carries TRBV29-1 and TRBJ1-1; TRBD1 matches at 7 bases. CDR3 size: 13 residues. Germline V lookup: CDR1 SQVTM, CDR2 ANQGSEA. V was pared by 4 bases and J by 4 bases, with 6 bases of the junction left unmatched. The CDR3 sequence is CSVVQGVGTEAFF. The DNA of the CDR3 is TGCAGCGTTGTGCAGGGGGTCGGCACTGAAGCTTTCTTT.

The chain is built from TRBV2 and TRBJ1-1; D is possibly TRBD1 (5 bases). CDR3 length: 15 residues. The V end lost 4 bases, the J end lost 4 bases, and 16 bases lay between the germline ends. The germline V gene has CDR1 SNHLY and CDR2 FYNNEI. The CDR3, as DNA: TGTGCCAGCAGTGCCCAGGGCGATTTCGGCACTGAAGCTTTCTTT. It yields the protein CASSAQGDFGTEAFF.

J is TRBJ2-2 and V is TRBV7-2, with TRBD1 as a possible D gene (5 bases). Germline values: CDR1 SGHTA, CDR2 FQGNSA. Trimming shortened V by 5 bases and J by 4 bases, and 14 bases separated the two germline ends. This CDR3 has 15 residues. The CDR3 here is CASSPRPQGTGELFF. CDR3 coding DNA: TGTGCCAGCAGCCCGCGTCCCCAGGGCACCGGGGAGCTGTTTTTT.

The rearrangement joins TRBV9 to TRBJ1-3; 7 nucleotides agree with TRBD1. Germline assignment: CDR1 SGDLS and CDR2 YYNGEE. V dropped 4 bases and J dropped 3; count of bases not matched to a gene: 7. The CDR3 contains 15 residues. The CDR3 region is CASSSQAGGGNTIYF. For the CDR3, the DNA is TGTGCCAGCAGCTCACAGGCAGGGGGTGGAAACACCATATATTTT.

This clone came up a few times. This sequence joins TRBV7-2 and TRBJ2-3; 9 bases agree with TRBD2. V dropped 9 bases and J dropped 0; count of bases not matched to a gene: 7. The CDR3 has 15 amino acids. Looked up from germline, CDR1 is SGHTA and CDR2 is FQGNSA. Here the CDR3 reads CASLLSGGSTDTQYF. In DNA form, the CDR3 reads TGTGCCAGTCTGTTGAGCGGGGGGAGCACAGATACGCAGTATTTT.